This TCR beta chain was identified during a study of human T cells and chemical hapten exposure. The wider study: The study traced per-sample TCR yield variation mainly to small differences in pooled library volumes.

Looked up from germline, CDR1 is SGHRS and CDR2 is YFSETQ. J gave up 6 bases and V 3 bases, and 6 bases lay outside the gene matches. There are 15 residues in the CDR3. Individual cDNA molecules received unique molecular identifiers in the library. TCRdb reprocessed the RACE reads with MiXCR, giving one entry per CDR3 protein. The table lists about 47,000 distinct CDR3 sequences, 4.4% of them singletons. Overall study findings and caveats: TCRs whose frequency exceeded 1 in 1000 remained the same following DPC sensitization.

This clonotype was counted at least ten times. Its antigen is still unknown. As to time point: healthy volunteer bleed at 2 weeks. Unfractionated whole blood was the source of the extracted total RNA. This sequence was found in a human donor in good health. Some clones in this sample may be carry-over from other donors' samples. Sequenced sample: whole blood. The J gene is TRBJ2-1, the V gene TRBV5-1, with 10 bases that match TRBD2. The CDR3: CASSSTSGPSNEQFF. The CDR3 coding sequence is TGCGCCAGCAGCTCGACTAGCGGGCCTAGCAATGAGCAGTTCTTC. The entire variable domain, with the rest obtained from reference TRBV5-1 and TRBJ2-1, is as follows: KAGVTQTPRYLIKTRGQQVTLSCSPISGHRSVSWYQQTPGQGLQFLFEYFSETQRNKGNFPGRFSGRQFSNSRSEMNVSTLELGDSALYLCASSSTSGPSNEQFFGPGTRLTVL.